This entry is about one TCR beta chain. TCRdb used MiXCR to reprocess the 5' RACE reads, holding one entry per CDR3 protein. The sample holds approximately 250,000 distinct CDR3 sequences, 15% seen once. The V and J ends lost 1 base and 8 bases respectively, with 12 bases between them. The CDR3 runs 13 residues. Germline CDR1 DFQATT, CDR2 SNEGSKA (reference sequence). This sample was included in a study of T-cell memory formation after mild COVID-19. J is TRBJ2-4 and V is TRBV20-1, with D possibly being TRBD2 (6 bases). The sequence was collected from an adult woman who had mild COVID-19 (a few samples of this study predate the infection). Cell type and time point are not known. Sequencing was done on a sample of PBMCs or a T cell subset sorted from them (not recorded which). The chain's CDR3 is CSARVGGKDIQYF. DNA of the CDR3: TGCAGTGCTAGAGTTGGGGGGAAGGACATTCAGTACTTC.